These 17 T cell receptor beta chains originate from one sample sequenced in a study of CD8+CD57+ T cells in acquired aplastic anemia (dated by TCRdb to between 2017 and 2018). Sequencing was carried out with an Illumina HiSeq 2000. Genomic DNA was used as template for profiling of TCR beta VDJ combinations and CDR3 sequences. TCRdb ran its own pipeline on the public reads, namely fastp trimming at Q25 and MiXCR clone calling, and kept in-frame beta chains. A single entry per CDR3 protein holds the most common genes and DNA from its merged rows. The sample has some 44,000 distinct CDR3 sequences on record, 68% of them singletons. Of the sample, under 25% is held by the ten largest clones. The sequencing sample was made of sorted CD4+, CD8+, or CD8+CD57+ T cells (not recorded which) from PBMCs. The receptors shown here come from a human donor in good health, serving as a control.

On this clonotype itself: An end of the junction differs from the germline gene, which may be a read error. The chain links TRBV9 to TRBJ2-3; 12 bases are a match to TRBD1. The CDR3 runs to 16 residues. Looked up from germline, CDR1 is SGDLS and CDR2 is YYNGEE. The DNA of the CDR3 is TGTGCCAGCAGCGCAGGGACAGGGGGCCCCACAGATACGCAGTACTTT. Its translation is CASSAGTGGPTDTQYF. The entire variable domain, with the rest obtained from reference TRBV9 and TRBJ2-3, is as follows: DSGVTQTPKHLITATGQRVTLRCSPRSGDLSVYWYQQSLDQGLQFLIQYYNGEERAKGNILERFSAQQFPDLHSELNLSSLELGDSALYFCASSAGTGGPTDTQYFGPGTRLTVL.

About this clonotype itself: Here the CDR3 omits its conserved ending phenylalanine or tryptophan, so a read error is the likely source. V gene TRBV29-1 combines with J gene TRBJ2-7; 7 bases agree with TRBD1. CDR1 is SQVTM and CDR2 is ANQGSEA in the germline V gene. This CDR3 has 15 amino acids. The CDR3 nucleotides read TGCAACGTTGAAGGTCTAAGGGGGCCAGGCTACGAGCAGTACTCC. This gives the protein CNVEGLRGPGYEQYS.

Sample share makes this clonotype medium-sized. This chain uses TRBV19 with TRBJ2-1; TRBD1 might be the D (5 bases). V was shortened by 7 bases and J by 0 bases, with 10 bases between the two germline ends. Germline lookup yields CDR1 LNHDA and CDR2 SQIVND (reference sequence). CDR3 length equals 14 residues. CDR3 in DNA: TGTGCCAGTAAAGAGACAGACTCCTACAATGAGCAGTTCTTC. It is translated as CASKETDSYNEQFF. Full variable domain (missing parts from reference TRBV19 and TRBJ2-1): DGGITQSPKYLFRKEGQNVTLSCEQNLNHDAMYWYRQDPGQGLRLIYYSQIVNDFQKGDIAEGYSVSREKKESFPLTVTSAQKNPTAFYLCASKETDSYNEQFFGPGTRLTVL.

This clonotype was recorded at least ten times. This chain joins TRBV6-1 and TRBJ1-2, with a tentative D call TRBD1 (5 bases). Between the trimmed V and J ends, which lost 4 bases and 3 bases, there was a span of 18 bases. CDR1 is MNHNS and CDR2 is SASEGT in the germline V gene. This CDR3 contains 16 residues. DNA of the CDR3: TGTGCCAGCAGTGGGCCCCTTGGACAAACCGACTATGGCTACACCTTC. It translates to CASSGPLGQTDYGYTF.

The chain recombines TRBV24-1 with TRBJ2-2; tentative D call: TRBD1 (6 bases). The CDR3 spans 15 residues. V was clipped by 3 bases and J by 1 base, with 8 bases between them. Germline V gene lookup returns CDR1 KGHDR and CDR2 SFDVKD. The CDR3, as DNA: TGTGCCACCAGTGATACGGGACAGAACACCGGGGAGCTGTTTTTT. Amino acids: CATSDTGQNTGELFF.

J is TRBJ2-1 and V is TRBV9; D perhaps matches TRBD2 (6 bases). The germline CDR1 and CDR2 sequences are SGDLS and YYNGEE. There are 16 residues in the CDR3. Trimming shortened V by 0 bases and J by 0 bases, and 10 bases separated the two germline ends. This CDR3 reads CASSVGGGTSYNEQFF. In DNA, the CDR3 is TGTGCCAGCAGCGTAGGGGGCGGGACCTCCTACAATGAGCAGTTCTTC.

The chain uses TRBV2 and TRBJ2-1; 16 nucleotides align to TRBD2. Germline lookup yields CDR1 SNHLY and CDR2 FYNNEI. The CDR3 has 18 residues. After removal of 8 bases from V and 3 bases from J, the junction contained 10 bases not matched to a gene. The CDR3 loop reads CASWAGTSGGAVYNEQFF. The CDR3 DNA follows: TGTGCCAGCTGGGCCGGGACTAGCGGGGGGGCGGTCTACAATGAGCAGTTCTTC.

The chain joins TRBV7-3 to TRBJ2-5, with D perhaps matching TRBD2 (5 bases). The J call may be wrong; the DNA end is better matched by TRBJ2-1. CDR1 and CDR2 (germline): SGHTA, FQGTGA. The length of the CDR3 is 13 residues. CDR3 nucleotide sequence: TGTGCCAGCAGCCAGGACGGGGACAATGAGCAGTTCTTC. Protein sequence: CASSQDGDNEQFF.

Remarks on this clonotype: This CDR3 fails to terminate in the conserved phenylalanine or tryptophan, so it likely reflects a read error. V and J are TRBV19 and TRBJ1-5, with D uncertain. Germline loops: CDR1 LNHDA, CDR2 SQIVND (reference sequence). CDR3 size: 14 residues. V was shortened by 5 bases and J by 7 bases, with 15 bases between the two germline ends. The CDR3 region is CASSAASGRQPQHY. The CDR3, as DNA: TGTGCCAGTAGTGCCGCCTCGGGTCGGCAGCCCCAGCATTAT.

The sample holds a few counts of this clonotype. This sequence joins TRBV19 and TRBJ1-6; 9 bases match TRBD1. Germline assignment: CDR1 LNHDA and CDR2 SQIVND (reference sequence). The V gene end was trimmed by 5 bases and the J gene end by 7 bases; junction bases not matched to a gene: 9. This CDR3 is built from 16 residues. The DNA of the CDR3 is TGTGCCAGTAGTTTACAGGGGGCCGGGTCGAATTCACCCCTCCACTTT. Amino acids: CASSLQGAGSNSPLHF.

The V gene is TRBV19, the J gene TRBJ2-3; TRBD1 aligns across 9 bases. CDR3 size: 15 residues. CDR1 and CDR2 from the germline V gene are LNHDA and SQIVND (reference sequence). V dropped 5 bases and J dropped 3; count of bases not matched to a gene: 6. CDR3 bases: TGTGCCAGTAGTCGACAGGGGGGGCGGACAGATACGCAGTATTTT. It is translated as CASSRQGGRTDTQYF.

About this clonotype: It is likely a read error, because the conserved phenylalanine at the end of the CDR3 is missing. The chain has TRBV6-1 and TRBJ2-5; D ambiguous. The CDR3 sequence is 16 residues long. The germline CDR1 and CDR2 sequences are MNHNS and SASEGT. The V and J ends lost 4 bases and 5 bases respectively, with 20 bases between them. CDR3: CASSGAALGPPETQYL. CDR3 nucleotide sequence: TGTGCCAGCAGTGGAGCTGCTCTAGGGCCCCCGGAGACCCAGTACTTA.

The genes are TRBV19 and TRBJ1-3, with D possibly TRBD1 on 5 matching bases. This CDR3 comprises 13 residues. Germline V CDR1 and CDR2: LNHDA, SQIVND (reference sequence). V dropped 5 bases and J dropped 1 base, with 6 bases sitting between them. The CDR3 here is CASSGGSGNTIYF. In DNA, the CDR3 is TGTGCCAGTAGTGGGGGGTCTGGAAACACCATATATTTT.

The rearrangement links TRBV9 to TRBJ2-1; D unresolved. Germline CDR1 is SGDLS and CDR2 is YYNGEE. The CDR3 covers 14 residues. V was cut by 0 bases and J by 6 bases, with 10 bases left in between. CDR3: CASSVGNLLNEQFF. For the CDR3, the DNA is TGTGCCAGCAGCGTAGGAAACTTGCTCAATGAGCAGTTCTTC.

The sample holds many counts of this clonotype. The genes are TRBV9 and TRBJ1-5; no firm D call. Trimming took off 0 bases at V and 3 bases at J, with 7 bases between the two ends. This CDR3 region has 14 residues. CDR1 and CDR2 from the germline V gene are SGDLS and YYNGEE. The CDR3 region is CASSVGGINQPQHF. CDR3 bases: TGTGCCAGCAGCGTAGGAGGGATCAATCAGCCCCAGCATTTT. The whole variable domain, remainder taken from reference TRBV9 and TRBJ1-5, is DSGVTQTPKHLITATGQRVTLRCSPRSGDLSVYWYQQSLDQGLQFLIQYYNGEERAKGNILERFSAQQFPDLHSELNLSSLELGDSALYFCASSVGGINQPQHFGDGTRLSIL.

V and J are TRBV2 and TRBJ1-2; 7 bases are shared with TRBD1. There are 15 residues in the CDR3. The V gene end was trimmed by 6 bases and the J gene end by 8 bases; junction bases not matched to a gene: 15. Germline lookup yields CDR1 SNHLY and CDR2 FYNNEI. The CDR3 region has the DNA TGTGCCAGCAGCCAAGTGCCAGGGGGTGCAGGGGGCTACACCTTC. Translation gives CASSQVPGGAGGYTF.

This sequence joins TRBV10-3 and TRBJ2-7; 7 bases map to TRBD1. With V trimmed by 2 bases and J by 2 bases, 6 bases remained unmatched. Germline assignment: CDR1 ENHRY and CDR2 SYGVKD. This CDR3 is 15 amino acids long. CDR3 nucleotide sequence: TGTGCCATCAGTGAGAACCAGGGGGTCGCCTACGAGCAGTACTTC. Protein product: CAISENQGVAYEQYF.